These 26 T cell receptor beta chains share one sample of origin, sequenced in a study of early T cells in non-severe SARS-CoV-2 infection. MiXCR, run by TCRdb on the 5' RACE reads, gives a single entry per CDR3 protein. The sample lists 55,000 to 75,000 distinct CDR3 sequences, under 15% occurring once. The source material was whole blood. These receptors came from an adult who was a healthcare worker with PCR-confirmed SARS-CoV-2 infection or an uninfected control (not recorded which).

This clonotype was counted between two and nine times. The chain links TRBV5-4 to TRBJ1-4; 10 nucleotides align to TRBD1. Trimming took 4 bases from V and 4 from J; bases not matched to a gene: 4. This CDR3 comprises 15 residues. Germline-derived CDR1 and CDR2 are SGHNT and YYREEE (reference sequence). The CDR3 region is CASSPTGGNNEKLFF. In nucleotides, the CDR3 is TGTGCCAGCAGCCCGACAGGGGGCAATAATGAAAAACTGTTTTTT.

This clonotype was found many times. The chain uses TRBV24-1 and TRBJ1-1; the D gene is possibly TRBD1 (5 bases). V was shortened by 7 bases and J by 0 bases, with 8 bases between the two germline ends. CDR3 length equals 13 residues. Germline CDR1 is KGHDR and CDR2 is SFDVKD. CDR3 nucleotides: TGTGCCACCAGAAGGGACTTGAACACTGAAGCTTTCTTT. This translates into CATRRDLNTEAFF.

This clonotype was seen at least ten times. V and J are TRBV6-2 or TRBV6-3 and TRBJ1-1; no firm D call. Trimming stripped 7 bases from V and 7 bases from J, with 10 bases between. This CDR3 contains 11 residues. The germline V gene has CDR1 MNHEY and CDR2 SVGEGT. The chain's CDR3 is CASTFWSEAFF. CDR3 coding DNA: TGTGCCAGCACCTTCTGGAGTGAAGCTTTCTTT.

This clonotype came up many times. The rearrangement joins TRBV11-2 to TRBJ1-1, with unresolved D. V lost 0 bases and J 10 bases, leaving 9 bases between the germline ends. CDR1 and CDR2 from the germline V gene are SGHAT and FQNNGV. The CDR3 runs 12 residues. In DNA form, the CDR3 reads TGTGCCAGCAGCTTAGATCGACAAGCAGCTTTCTTT. The encoded protein is CASSLDRQAAFF.

This clonotype was picked up many times. The chain carries TRBV29-1 and TRBJ1-1, with TRBD1 identical over 9 bases. J was trimmed by 5 bases and V by 5 bases; bases with no gene match: 6. CDR1 and CDR2 from the germline V gene are SQVTM and ANQGSEA. The CDR3 length is 13 residues. CDR3 sequence: CSVPTGGGTEAFF. Written as DNA, the CDR3 is TGCAGCGTTCCGACAGGGGGAGGAACTGAAGCTTTCTTT.

This clonotype was recorded at least ten times. V gene TRBV11-2 combines with J gene TRBJ2-1, with TRBD2 matching 8 bases. The CDR3 contains 16 residues. Germline V lookup: CDR1 SGHAT, CDR2 FQNNGV. V lost 1 base, J lost 8 bases, and 10 bases stayed unmatched. CDR3 amino acids: CASSLAMRERGYEQFF. CDR3 sequence (DNA): TGTGCCAGCAGCTTAGCGATGCGGGAGCGGGGGTATGAGCAGTTCTTC.

V usage is TRBV29-1 and J usage is TRBJ1-2; weak D call: TRBD1 (5 bases). The germline CDR1 and CDR2 sequences are SQVTM and ANQGSEA. V lost 1 base and J lost 6, with 15 bases in between. The CDR3 runs 14 residues. The chain's CDR3 is CSVEVVKGFDGYTF. The CDR3 DNA reads as TGCAGCGTTGAAGTAGTTAAGGGGTTTGATGGCTACACCTTC.

The chain is built from TRBV28 and TRBJ1-1; D is ambiguous. Germline values: CDR1 MDHEN, CDR2 SYDVKM. The CDR3 length is 12 residues. The V and J ends lost 3 bases and 6 bases respectively, with 8 bases between them. The CDR3 DNA follows: TGTGCCAGCAGTTTTCGGGCCGCTGAAGCTTTCTTT. Protein product: CASSFRAAEAFF.

The rearrangement links TRBV7-2 to TRBJ2-3, with D possibly matching TRBD2 (6 bases). The V gene's germline CDR1 is SGHTA and CDR2 FQGNSA. V was cut by 5 bases and J by 0 bases, with 9 bases left in between. The CDR3 extends over 14 amino acids. The CDR3 here is CASSKAGSTDTQYF. CDR3 DNA sequence: TGTGCCAGCAGCAAAGCGGGCAGCACAGATACGCAGTATTTT.

This clonotype has a count of ten or more. This chain uses TRBV6-5 with TRBJ2-1; TRBD2 matches 7 bases. J gave up 7 bases and V 5 bases, and 20 bases lay outside the gene matches. This CDR3 contains 18 residues. Germline loops: CDR1 MNHEY, CDR2 SVGAGI. This CDR3 reads CASSHRAWEGSKRNEQFF. The CDR3 DNA reads as TGTGCCAGCAGTCATCGGGCCTGGGAGGGCTCAAAGAGGAATGAGCAGTTCTTC.

This clonotype was seen a handful of times. The rearrangement links TRBV14 to TRBJ1-1; D may be TRBD1 (6 bases). Germline CDR1 reads SGHDN; CDR2 reads FVKESK. This CDR3 region has 16 residues. V was pared by 4 bases and J by 0 bases, with 15 bases between. The CDR3: CASSPPGVAMNTEAFF. The CDR3 DNA is TGTGCCAGCAGCCCCCCAGGGGTCGCGATGAACACTGAAGCTTTCTTT.

In its sample, this clonotype was seen many times. This rearrangement joins TRBV20-1 to TRBJ2-1; 10 nucleotides line up with TRBD1. V lost 5 bases to trimming and J lost 4 bases; unmatched junction nucleotides: 5. Germline V gene data show CDR1 as DFQATT and CDR2 as SNEGSKA (reference sequence). The CDR3 extends over 14 amino acids. Here the CDR3 DNA reads TGCAGTGCTCATGGGACAGGGGTATACAATGAGCAGTTCTTC. Protein sequence: CSAHGTGVYNEQFF.

This clonotype occurred many times. The rearrangement links TRBV25-1 to TRBJ2-1; D possibly matches TRBD1 or TRBD2 (7 bases each). Germline CDR1 MGHDK, CDR2 SYGVNS. The ends were cut back, 8 bases at V and 5 bases at J, with 13 bases in the middle. The CDR3 spans 13 residues. The CDR3 sequence is CASLQGTNNEQFF. In DNA form, the CDR3 reads TGTGCCAGCCTACAGGGGACTAACAATGAGCAGTTCTTC.

This clonotype appeared many times. This chain joins TRBV12-5 and TRBJ1-5; D is unresolved. Trimming took 0 bases from V and 3 from J, leaving 18 bases between them. This CDR3 comprises 18 residues. Germline V gene lookup returns CDR1 LGHNT and CDR2 FRNRAP. The CDR3 coding sequence is TGTGCTAGTGGTTTGGTAGTGGAACGGTACAGCCTCAATCAGCCCCAGCATTTT. Protein product: CASGLVVERYSLNQPQHF.

At least ten counts were recorded for this clonotype. This chain joins TRBV9 and TRBJ1-2, with no clear D. Germline V gene lookup returns CDR1 SGDLS and CDR2 YYNGEE. The CDR3 covers 10 residues. The V end lost 3 bases, the J end lost 5 bases, and 2 bases lay between the germline ends. The CDR3 nucleotides are TGTGCCAGCAGCGGGTATGGCTACACCTTC. Encoded protein: CASSGYGYTF.

The table lists this clonotype with many counts. This rearrangement joins TRBV20-1 to TRBJ2-7, with D tentatively TRBD2 (5 bases). The CDR3 consists of 14 residues. The germline V and J ends were trimmed by 0 bases and 3 bases, with 12 bases remaining between them. CDR1 DFQATT and CDR2 SNEGSKA come from the germline V gene (reference sequence). CDR3 amino acids: CSAREADKNYEQYF. The CDR3 region has the DNA TGCAGTGCTAGAGAAGCGGATAAGAACTACGAGCAGTACTTC.

In this sample, this clonotype turned up many times. This chain joins TRBV29-1 and TRBJ2-1, with a weak D call TRBD1 (6 bases). The V gene's germline CDR1 is SQVTM and CDR2 ANQGSEA. Trimming took off 3 bases at V and 8 bases at J, with 26 bases between the two ends. The CDR3 has 17 amino acids. CDR3 region: CSVDGISGGRNSYEQFF. CDR3 DNA sequence: TGCAGCGTTGATGGAATAAGTGGGGGCCGGAATAGCTATGAGCAGTTCTTC.

The sample holds many counts of this clonotype. The chain links TRBV12-3 or TRBV12-4 to TRBJ1-3; 7 bases match TRBD1. V lost 6 bases, J lost 3 bases, and 11 bases stayed unmatched. CDR3 length equals 16 residues. CDR3 DNA sequence: TGTGCCAGCAGCCCACTAACAGGGGTCGGTGGAAACACCATATATTTT. It yields the protein CASSPLTGVGGNTIYF.

This clonotype was observed a few times. V and J are TRBV3-1 and TRBJ2-5; D is uncertain. CDR1 and CDR2 from the germline V gene are LGHDT and YNNKEL (reference sequence). This CDR3 has 12 residues. Trimming removed 0 bases at V and 4 bases at J, with 3 bases between. CDR3 DNA sequence: TGTGCCAGCAGCCAAGAACCAGAGACCCAGTACTTC. The encoded protein is CASSQEPETQYF.

This clonotype was observed many times. This chain links TRBV5-1 with TRBJ1-1, with D maybe TRBD1 (5 bases). The germline V and J ends were trimmed by 4 bases and 0 bases, with 7 bases remaining between them. CDR3 length equals 13 residues. Germline CDR1 SGHRS, CDR2 YFSETQ. In nucleotides, the CDR3 is TGCGCCAGCAGCCGACAGATGAACACTGAAGCTTTCTTT. This translates into CASSRQMNTEAFF. Combining the CDR3 with reference TRBV5-1 and TRBJ1-1 gives the whole variable domain KAGVTQTPRYLIKTRGQQVTLSCSPISGHRSVSWYQQTPGQGLQFLFEYFSETQRNKGNFPGRFSGRQFSNSRSEMNVSTLELGDSALYLCASSRQMNTEAFFGQGTRLTVV.

This clonotype came up many times. The V and J genes are TRBV5-1 and TRBJ1-1; 8 bases fit TRBD1. The CDR3 sequence is 18 residues long. Germline loops: CDR1 SGHRS, CDR2 YFSETQ. The ends lost 7 bases at V and 3 bases at J; junction bases unmatched: 20. CDR3 amino acids: CASRRGGIATGGHTEAFF. The CDR3 nucleotides read TGCGCCAGCCGCCGTGGTGGTATTGCTACAGGGGGGCACACTGAAGCTTTCTTT.

This clonotype occurred many times. The chain uses TRBV19 and TRBJ2-4; D uncertain. This CDR3 has 11 residues. Germline values: CDR1 LNHDA, CDR2 SQIVND (reference sequence). V gave up 7 bases and J gave up 0 bases, with 1 base separating them. The CDR3 bases are TGTGCCAGTACAGCCAAAAACATTCAGTACTTC. It yields the protein CASTAKNIQYF.

This clonotype was recorded many times. The V gene is TRBV29-1, the J gene TRBJ1-1; 7 bases are shared with TRBD1. J was trimmed by 3 bases and V by 0 bases; bases with no gene match: 4. The germline V gene has CDR1 SQVTM and CDR2 ANQGSEA. This CDR3 has 14 amino acids. CDR3 DNA sequence: TGCAGCGTTGAAGATTCAGGGGGGGACACTGAAGCTTTCTTT. It translates to CSVEDSGGDTEAFF. The full variable domain, its missing parts supplied by reference TRBV29-1 and TRBJ1-1, is SAVISQKPSRDICQRGTSLTIQCQVDSQVTMMFWYRQQPGQSLTLIATANQGSEATYESGFVIDKFPISRPNLTFSTLTVSNMSPEDSSIYLCSVEDSGGDTEAFFGQGTRLTVV.

The genes are TRBV5-1 and TRBJ2-5; 13 bases match TRBD2. J was trimmed by 3 bases and V by 8 bases; bases with no gene match: 7. This CDR3 comprises 15 residues. Germline V CDR1 and CDR2: SGHRS, YFSETQ. The CDR3 sequence: CASASGTSGEETQYF. CDR3 DNA: TGCGCCAGTGCCTCCGGGACTAGCGGGGAAGAGACCCAGTACTTC.

The V and J genes are TRBV6-6 and TRBJ1-5; TRBD1 matches at 7 bases. CDR1 is MNHNY and CDR2 is SVGAGI in the germline V gene (reference sequence). The CDR3 covers 17 residues. With 2 bases clipped from V and 0 bases from J, the junction kept 7 bases outside the gene matches. The CDR3 sequence is CASSYPTGQYSNQPQHF. The CDR3 DNA is TGTGCCAGCAGTTACCCGACGGGACAGTATAGCAATCAGCCCCAGCATTTT.

In this sample, this clonotype turned up many times. The chain employs TRBV14 and TRBJ2-1; 8 bases align to TRBD2. The germline gives CDR1 SGHDN, CDR2 FVKESK. The CDR3 is 15 amino acids. Trimming removed 4 bases from V and 3 bases from J; junction bases left unmatched: 5. In nucleotides, the CDR3 is TGTGCCAGCAGCCTATCTCTAGCGGGCTACAATGAGCAGTTCTTC. Protein product: CASSLSLAGYNEQFF.